The clone carrying this T cell receptor (beta chain) has ten or more counts. Antigen: not known. CDR1 is MRHNA, CDR2 SNTAGT, per germline. This CDR3 has 17 residues. The trim removed 7 bases at V and 0 bases at J, leaving 14 bases unmatched. The sample belongs to a study of early T cells in non-severe SARS-CoV-2 infection. Study results and caveats: Database matching using VDJdb favored anti-spike CD8 responses, with private and CD4 specificities left missing.

Individual cDNA molecules were tagged with unique molecular identifiers. One entry per CDR3 protein, called by TCRdb with MiXCR from the 5' RACE reads. The data contain some 40,000 distinct CDR3 sequences, 3% to 4.5% of them singletons. The sequencing sample was made of whole blood. This chain links TRBV6-4 with TRBJ1-1; 7 nucleotides line up with TRBD1. The receptor's source is an adult who was a healthcare worker with PCR-confirmed SARS-CoV-2 infection or an uninfected control (not recorded which). The DNA of the CDR3 is TGTGCCAGCAATACGTTACTTCGACAGGGAATGAACACTGAAGCTTTCTTT. Its translation is CASNTLLRQGMNTEAFF.